These T cell receptor beta chains were read from a single sample in a study of T cells in Graves' hyperthyroidism and ophthalmopathy. TCRdb independently ran MiXCR on the multiplex PCR reads; one entry per CDR3 protein. Of fewer than 350,000 distinct CDR3 sequences in the sample, roughly 19% were seen once. The source material was blood. The receptors shown here come from a man aged 45-65 years with Graves' ophthalmopathy. Each CDR3 is given with its conserved first and last residue. The order of the fields is D gene, J gene, clone size, V gene, CDR3 DNA, CDR3 protein. A D gene is named only where the DNA matches it firmly. Some rows have no size entry. The others give once, few or many, or a class for an expanded clone.

D: -
J: TRBJ1-6
size: few
V: TRBV27
DNA: TGTGCCAGCAGTTTTCGAGGTTATGGCTCACCCCTCCACTTT
CDR3: CASSFRGYGSPLHF

D: TRBD2
J: TRBJ2-3
size: -
V: TRBV7-3
DNA: TGTGCCAGTAGTATATTAGCGGGAGACACAGATACGCAGTATTTT
CDR3: CASSILAGDTDTQYF

D: -
J: TRBJ1-1
size: few
V: TRBV2
DNA: TGTGCCAGCAGGCTACTGAACCTGAACACTGAAGCTTTCTTT
CDR3: CASRLLNLNTEAFF

D: -
J: TRBJ2-1
size: many
V: TRBV3-1
DNA: TGTGCCAGCAGCCAGGTTTCCCCGGGCGCAGCGGTCGATGAGCAGTTCTTC
CDR3: CASSQVSPGAAVDEQFF

D: -
J: TRBJ2-7
size: -
V: TRBV28
DNA: TGTGCCAGCAGTTTCAGGGGATTCTACGAGCGGTACTTC
CDR3: CASSFRGFYERYF

D: TRBD2
J: TRBJ2-3
size: many
V: TRBV5-1
DNA: TGCGCCAGCAGCTTCCTACTGAGCGGGGACCCCACTAGCACAGATACGCAGTATTTT
CDR3: CASSFLLSGDPTSTDTQYF

D: -
J: TRBJ1-3
size: -
V: TRBV6-6
DNA: TGTGCCAGCAGTTACTCGCTGACAGACCTCTCTGGAAACACCATATATTTT
CDR3: CASSYSLTDLSGNTIYF

D: -
J: TRBJ2-5
size: few
V: TRBV6-5
DNA: TGTGCCAGCAGTTACCAGGGTGGTCGAGAGACCCAGTACTTC
CDR3: CASSYQGGRETQYF

D: -
J: TRBJ1-4
size: many
V: TRBV10-3
DNA: TGTGCCATCAGTGAGTCCGGAGGGGTTAATGAAAAACTGTTTTTT
CDR3: CAISESGGVNEKLFF

D: -
J: TRBJ2-1
size: -
V: TRBV19
DNA: TGTGCCAGTAGTATTACAGGGATCAATGAGCAGTTCTTC
CDR3: CASSITGINEQFF

D: -
J: TRBJ1-2
size: many
V: TRBV20-1
DNA: TGCAGTGCTAGCCTAACTACAGGGTCAGCTAACTATGGCTACACCTTC
CDR3: CSASLTTGSANYGYTF

D: TRBD1
J: TRBJ2-2
size: -
V: TRBV5-1
DNA: TGCGCCAGCAGCTTTACCGGGACAGGGGTGCGGGAGCTGTTTTTT
CDR3: CASSFTGTGVRELFF

D: -
J: TRBJ1-6
size: -
V: TRBV28
DNA: TGTGCCAGCAGTGTGAGGGGGAATTCACCCCTCCACTTT
CDR3: CASSVRGNSPLHF

D: TRBD2
J: TRBJ2-2
size: -
V: TRBV6-7
DNA: TGTGCCAGCAGTTACGTCCCGGGACTAGCGGGAGGGACCGGCACCGGGGAGCTGTTTTTT
CDR3: CASSYVPGLAGGTGTGELFF

D: TRBD2
J: TRBJ2-5
size: many
V: TRBV9
DNA: TGTGCCAGCAGCCCGAAGGGACTAATCCAAGAGACCCAGTACTTC
CDR3: CASSPKGLIQETQYF

D: -
J: TRBJ1-2
size: -
V: TRBV29-1
DNA: TGCAGCGCCGGGGGTGGCTATGGCTACACCTTC
CDR3: CSAGGGYGYTF

D: -
J: TRBJ2-3
size: -
V: TRBV4-1
DNA: TGCGCCAGCAGCCATCCCCGGACTGGGATCACAGATACGCAGTATTTT
CDR3: CASSHPRTGITDTQYF

D: -
J: TRBJ2-3
size: -
V: TRBV6-1
DNA: TGTGCCAGCACCTGGGGAGATACGCAGTATTTT
CDR3: CASTWGDTQYF

D: TRBD2
J: TRBJ2-3
size: few
V: TRBV6-6
DNA: TGTGCCAGCAGTTACGGTGCGGGAGTGGCAGATACGCAGTATTTT
CDR3: CASSYGAGVADTQYF

D: TRBD2
J: TRBJ2-1
size: -
V: TRBV19
DNA: TGTGCCAGTGTCCGTATAGCGGGAGCAAACAATGAGCAGTTCTTC
CDR3: CASVRIAGANNEQFF

D: -
J: TRBJ2-2
size: many
V: TRBV2
DNA: TGTGCCAGCAGTGCGGGACGCGCAGGCACCGGGGAGCTGTTTTTT
CDR3: CASSAGRAGTGELFF

D: TRBD1
J: TRBJ1-2
size: -
V: TRBV6-1
DNA: TGTGCCAGCAGACGAAGACAGGGGACTTATGGCTACACCTTC
CDR3: CASRRRQGTYGYTF

D: -
J: TRBJ2-7
size: -
V: TRBV25-1
DNA: TGTGCCAGCAGCCGGACCGGGTCCTTATCCTACGAGCAGTGCTTC
CDR3: CASSRTGSLSYEQCF

D: TRBD2
J: TRBJ2-2
size: many
V: TRBV30
DNA: TGTGCCTGGAGGACTAGCGGGACCTGGACCGGGGAGCTGTTTTTT
CDR3: CAWRTSGTWTGELFF

D: -
J: TRBJ2-3
size: many
V: TRBV11-3
DNA: TGTGCCAGCAGCCGGACCTCGAGGGGAGATACGCAGTATTTT
CDR3: CASSRTSRGDTQYF

D: TRBD1
J: TRBJ2-1
size: once
V: TRBV5-1
DNA: TGCGCCAGCAGCTTGGGGACAGGGTCCTACGAGCAGTTCTTC
CDR3: CASSLGTGSYEQFF

D: -
J: TRBJ1-2
size: few
V: TRBV7-2
DNA: TGTGCCAGCAGCTCCTCCGGCGCCTATGGCTACACCTTC
CDR3: CASSSSGAYGYTF

D: -
J: TRBJ2-7
size: many
V: TRBV6-1
DNA: TGTGCCAGCAGTGAAGCCTCCGGGACGGCCGACTACGAGCAGTACTTC
CDR3: CASSEASGTADYEQYF

D: -
J: TRBJ2-5
size: few
V: TRBV29-1
DNA: TGCAGCCCTAAGTTTGAAGAGACCCAGTACTTC
CDR3: CSPKFEETQYF

D: -
J: TRBJ2-7
size: few
V: TRBV5-1
DNA: TGCGCCAGCAGCCCGTTGGGTAGCGCGTCCTACGAGCAGTACTTC
CDR3: CASSPLGSASYEQYF

D: TRBD2
J: TRBJ2-2
size: few
V: TRBV24-1
DNA: TGTGCCACCAGTGGGAATAGCGGGATGTACACCGGGGAGCTGTTTTTT
CDR3: CATSGNSGMYTGELFF

D: -
J: TRBJ2-2
size: few
V: TRBV12-3/TRBV12-4
DNA: TGTGCCAGCAGTGGAGGCTATGATCCGACCGGGGAGCTGTTTTTT
CDR3: CASSGGYDPTGELFF

D: -
J: TRBJ2-2
size: few
V: TRBV6-1
DNA: TGTGCCAGCAGTCCTATTGTTTCCGGGGAGCTGTTTTTT
CDR3: CASSPIVSGELFF

D: TRBD2
J: TRBJ2-7
size: -
V: TRBV14
DNA: TGTGCCAGCAGCCCAGGGACTAGCGGGAGTTACGAGCAGTGCTTC
CDR3: CASSPGTSGSYEQCF

D: -
J: TRBJ2-1
size: -
V: TRBV6-2/TRBV6-3
DNA: TGTGCCAGCAGCCATGCTGGTGAGCAGTTCTTC
CDR3: CASSHAGEQFF

D: TRBD2
J: TRBJ2-5
size: few
V: TRBV5-6
DNA: TGTGCCAGCAGCCCCCGGACTAGCGGGAGAGGGCTAGAAGAGACCCAGTACTTC
CDR3: CASSPRTSGRGLEETQYF

D: -
J: TRBJ2-3
size: many
V: TRBV30
DNA: TGTGCCTGGAGCCTTAGCGGACCCGTCAGCACAGATACGCAGTATTTT
CDR3: CAWSLSGPVSTDTQYF

D: TRBD1
J: TRBJ2-7
size: many
V: TRBV3-1
DNA: TGTGCCAGCAGCCAATGGGACAGGGGGAACGAGCAGTACTTC
CDR3: CASSQWDRGNEQYF

D: -
J: TRBJ1-2
size: many
V: TRBV18
DNA: TGTGCCAGCTCACCAAACAGGGCTAACTATGGCTACACCTTC
CDR3: CASSPNRANYGYTF

D: TRBD1
J: TRBJ2-2
size: many
V: TRBV11-2
DNA: TGTGCCAGCAGCTTAAGGGAGGGACAGGGGAACACCGGGGAGCTGTTTTTT
CDR3: CASSLREGQGNTGELFF

D: TRBD1
J: TRBJ2-7
size: many
V: TRBV5-8
DNA: TGTGCCAGCAGCCCGGGACAGGAGAGGATGATCTACGAGCAGTACTTC
CDR3: CASSPGQERMIYEQYF

D: TRBD2
J: TRBJ2-1
size: -
V: TRBV7-9
DNA: TGTGCCAGCAGCGGACTAGCGGGTCAGTACAATGAGCAGTTCTTC
CDR3: CASSGLAGQYNEQFF

D: TRBD1
J: TRBJ2-7
size: many
V: TRBV28
DNA: TGTGCCAGCAAGCAGGGGGCACGTCACGAGCAGTACTTC
CDR3: CASKQGARHEQYF

D: -
J: TRBJ2-7
size: many
V: TRBV10-2
DNA: TGCGCCAGCAGCCCAGGACCCCCCTACGAGCAGTACTTC
CDR3: CASSPGPPYEQYF

D: -
J: TRBJ2-1
size: many
V: TRBV11-2
DNA: TGTGCCAGCAAAGGACAAGTCGCCTACAATGAGCAGTTCTTC
CDR3: CASKGQVAYNEQFF

D: TRBD1
J: TRBJ2-7
size: -
V: TRBV7-9
DNA: TGTGCCAGCAGCTTAATCGACAGGGCCTACGAGCAGTACTTC
CDR3: CASSLIDRAYEQYF

D: TRBD1
J: TRBJ2-7
size: -
V: TRBV5-1
DNA: TGCGCCAGCAGCGGGAAGGGGACAGGGGTCTCCTACGAGCAGTACTTC
CDR3: CASSGKGTGVSYEQYF

D: -
J: TRBJ2-7
size: few
V: TRBV6-5
DNA: TGTGCCAGCAGTTACTCGAGGGGCAGGGGTTTATACGAGCAGTACTTC
CDR3: CASSYSRGRGLYEQYF

D: TRBD2
J: TRBJ2-2
size: once
V: TRBV4-2
DNA: TGTGCCAGCAGCCAACTAAGACTAGCGGGAGGCGGGGAGCTGTTTTTT
CDR3: CASSQLRLAGGGELFF

D: -
J: TRBJ2-3
size: many
V: TRBV20-1
DNA: TGCAGTGCCCACCATACAGATACGCAGTATTTT
CDR3: CSAHHTDTQYF

D: -
J: TRBJ2-7
size: many
V: TRBV3-1
DNA: TGTGCCAGCAGCCAAGATGAAGGACAGTACGAGCAGTACTTC
CDR3: CASSQDEGQYEQYF

D: -
J: TRBJ2-7
size: few
V: TRBV20-1
DNA: TGCAGTGCTCCCACTAGCACCTACGAGCAGTACTTC
CDR3: CSAPTSTYEQYF

D: -
J: TRBJ1-1
size: -
V: TRBV7-2
DNA: TGTGCCAGCAGCTTTGGTCCTTTAGGCACTGAAGCTTTCTTT
CDR3: CASSFGPLGTEAFF

D: TRBD2
J: TRBJ2-3
size: few
V: TRBV30
DNA: TGTGCCGCTCGTCGGGAGGCCCAGGGAGATACGCAGTATTTT
CDR3: CAARREAQGDTQYF

D: -
J: TRBJ2-7
size: many
V: TRBV19
DNA: TGTGCCAGTAGTATGCGGCCACCCAGCTCCTACGAGCAGTACTTC
CDR3: CASSMRPPSSYEQYF

D: -
J: TRBJ1-5
size: few
V: TRBV20-1
DNA: TGCAGTGCTAGAGTCGGGGGGCCCAATCAGCCCCAGCATTTT
CDR3: CSARVGGPNQPQHF

D: TRBD2
J: TRBJ2-5
size: many
V: TRBV29-1
DNA: TGCAGCGGGACTAGCGGCAACCAAGAGACCCAGTACTTC
CDR3: CSGTSGNQETQYF